Listed below are T cell receptor beta chains from one sample, sequenced in a study of early T cells in non-severe SARS-CoV-2 infection. TCRdb called the 5' RACE reads again in MiXCR, with one record for every CDR3 protein. The top ten hold about 9.9% of the sample, which has 45,000 or so distinct CDR3 sequences, 11% seen once. The sample taken for sequencing was whole blood. These receptors were taken from an adult who was a healthcare worker with PCR-confirmed SARS-CoV-2 infection or an uninfected control (not recorded which). CDR3s include the opening cysteine and the closing phenylalanine or tryptophan. Each record gives: J gene, V gene, D gene, clone size, CDR3 protein, CDR3 DNA. The D gene is left open where the match is weak. A clone size is listed for some rows: how often the clone was seen (once, few, many), or a class if it is expanded.

j_gene: TRBJ2-3
v_gene: TRBV5-1
d_gene: -
abundance: many
CDR3aa: CASSLEKSPDTQYF
CDR3nt: TGCGCCAGCAGCTTGGAGAAGTCCCCAGATACGCAGTATTTT

j_gene: TRBJ2-7
v_gene: TRBV30
d_gene: -
abundance: many
CDR3aa: CAWSSDSYEQYF
CDR3nt: TGTGCCTGGAGTAGCGACTCCTACGAGCAGTACTTC

j_gene: TRBJ2-1
v_gene: TRBV24-1
d_gene: TRBD1
abundance: few
CDR3aa: CATSATGTGRNEQFF
CDR3nt: TGTGCCACCAGTGCTACCGGGACAGGTCGCAATGAGCAGTTCTTC

j_gene: TRBJ1-6
v_gene: TRBV7-8
d_gene: TRBD1
abundance: many
CDR3aa: CASSPLQGAWDSPLHF
CDR3nt: TGTGCCAGCAGCCCTTTACAGGGGGCTTGGGATTCACCCCTCCACTTT

j_gene: TRBJ2-7
v_gene: TRBV29-1
d_gene: -
abundance: -
CDR3aa: CSPHQTAAYEQYF
CDR3nt: TGCAGCCCCCACCAGACCGCAGCCTACGAGCAGTACTTC

j_gene: TRBJ2-1
v_gene: TRBV29-1
d_gene: -
abundance: -
CDR3aa: CSVESPERRGNEQFF
CDR3nt: TGCAGCGTTGAATCTCCGGAGAGAAGGGGCAATGAGCAGTTCTTC

j_gene: TRBJ2-1
v_gene: TRBV11-3
d_gene: -
abundance: -
CDR3aa: CASSFRDAYNEQFF
CDR3nt: TGTGCCAGCAGCTTCAGGGATGCCTACAATGAGCAGTTCTTC

j_gene: TRBJ1-4
v_gene: TRBV7-2
d_gene: -
abundance: -
CDR3aa: CASSLGRATNEKLFF
CDR3nt: TGTGCCAGCAGTTTAGGCAGGGCGACTAATGAAAAACTGTTTTTT

j_gene: TRBJ1-4
v_gene: TRBV5-5
d_gene: TRBD1
abundance: -
CDR3aa: CASSQPDRGNEKLFF
CDR3nt: TGTGCCAGCAGCCAACCGGACAGGGGAAATGAAAAACTGTTTTTT

j_gene: TRBJ2-6
v_gene: TRBV19
d_gene: -
abundance: many
CDR3aa: CASSFRRNSGANVLTF
CDR3nt: TGTGCCAGTAGTTTCCGACGGAACTCTGGGGCCAACGTCCTGACTTTC

j_gene: TRBJ2-7
v_gene: TRBV29-1
d_gene: -
abundance: -
CDR3aa: CSVALTQFYEQYF
CDR3nt: TGCAGCGTTGCCCTGACCCAGTTCTACGAGCAGTACTTC

j_gene: TRBJ2-5
v_gene: TRBV20-1
d_gene: -
abundance: -
CDR3aa: CSARDLSGGLQETQYF
CDR3nt: TGCAGTGCTAGGGATCTGAGTGGAGGGCTCCAAGAGACCCAGTACTTC

j_gene: TRBJ1-1
v_gene: TRBV6-6
d_gene: -
abundance: -
CDR3aa: CASSSTAANTEAFF
CDR3nt: TGTGCCAGCAGTTCGACAGCGGCGAACACTGAAGCTTTCTTT

j_gene: TRBJ1-5
v_gene: TRBV7-2
d_gene: TRBD1
abundance: few
CDR3aa: CASSRGQGGNQPQHF
CDR3nt: TGTGCCAGCAGCAGGGGACAGGGCGGTAATCAGCCCCAGCATTTT

j_gene: TRBJ1-5
v_gene: TRBV2
d_gene: TRBD1
abundance: few
CDR3aa: CASSNQGARGQPQHF
CDR3nt: TGTGCCAGCAGTAACCAGGGGGCCCGGGGGCAGCCCCAGCATTTT

j_gene: TRBJ2-3
v_gene: TRBV29-1
d_gene: -
abundance: -
CDR3aa: CSVDMGVTADTQYF
CDR3nt: TGCAGCGTTGATATGGGAGTAACGGCAGATACGCAGTATTTT

j_gene: TRBJ2-1
v_gene: TRBV10-2
d_gene: TRBD1
abundance: many
CDR3aa: CASSERTGGLSYNEQFF
CDR3nt: TGCGCCAGCAGTGAAAGGACAGGGGGCTTATCCTACAATGAGCAGTTCTTC

j_gene: TRBJ1-6
v_gene: TRBV3-1
d_gene: -
abundance: -
CDR3aa: CASSQVGPQNSPLHF
CDR3nt: TGTGCCAGCAGCCAAGTGGGACCGCAAAATTCACCCCTCCACTTT

j_gene: TRBJ2-4
v_gene: TRBV28
d_gene: -
abundance: -
CDR3aa: CASRGLAAKNIQYF
CDR3nt: TGTGCCAGCAGGGGTCTTGCGGCCAAAAACATTCAGTACTTC

j_gene: TRBJ1-4
v_gene: TRBV11-2
d_gene: -
abundance: -
CDR3aa: CASSFWDGEKLFF
CDR3nt: TGTGCCAGCAGCTTCTGGGACGGTGAAAAACTGTTTTTT

j_gene: TRBJ2-2
v_gene: TRBV24-1
d_gene: -
abundance: few
CDR3aa: CATSDPRGETGELFF
CDR3nt: TGTGCCACCAGTGACCCGAGGGGGGAAACCGGGGAGCTGTTTTTT

j_gene: TRBJ1-1
v_gene: TRBV19
d_gene: -
abundance: many
CDR3aa: CASIFRGAGLNTEAFF
CDR3nt: TGTGCCAGTATTTTTCGGGGGGCGGGATTGAACACTGAAGCTTTCTTT

j_gene: TRBJ1-1
v_gene: TRBV5-1
d_gene: -
abundance: -
CDR3aa: CASSLGLQAISAFF
CDR3nt: TGCGCCAGCAGCTTGGGTTTGCAGGCGATAAGTGCTTTCTTT

j_gene: TRBJ2-2
v_gene: TRBV15
d_gene: -
abundance: -
CDR3aa: CATSSGSYTGELFF
CDR3nt: TGTGCCACCAGCAGTGGGTCCTACACCGGGGAGCTGTTTTTT

j_gene: TRBJ2-1
v_gene: TRBV27
d_gene: TRBD2
abundance: -
CDR3aa: CASSLVWGGGSYNEQFF
CDR3nt: TGTGCCAGCAGTTTAGTTTGGGGCGGGGGCTCCTACAATGAGCAGTTCTTC

j_gene: TRBJ2-7
v_gene: TRBV10-3
d_gene: -
abundance: many
CDR3aa: CAISESPSERQYF
CDR3nt: TGTGCCATCAGTGAAAGCCCCTCCGAGAGGCAGTACTTC

j_gene: TRBJ2-3
v_gene: TRBV10-3
d_gene: TRBD1
abundance: few
CDR3aa: CAISDYGQGSTDTQYF
CDR3nt: TGTGCCATCAGTGACTATGGACAGGGAAGCACAGATACGCAGTATTTT

j_gene: TRBJ2-3
v_gene: TRBV10-3
d_gene: -
abundance: -
CDR3aa: CAISEGAGGTDTQYF
CDR3nt: TGTGCCATCAGTGAGGGGGCAGGGGGCACAGATACGCAGTATTTT

j_gene: TRBJ2-3
v_gene: TRBV3-2
d_gene: -
abundance: -
CDR3aa: CASSLPWAHCGRDTQYF
CDR3nt: TGTGCCAGCAGCCTTCCATGGGCCCACTGCGGAAGAGATACGCAGTATTTT

j_gene: TRBJ2-7
v_gene: TRBV7-9
d_gene: TRBD2
abundance: many
CDR3aa: CASSSFSGGPPEQYF
CDR3nt: TGTGCCAGCAGCTCCTTTTCGGGGGGGCCACCCGAGCAGTACTTC

j_gene: TRBJ1-1
v_gene: TRBV5-6
d_gene: -
abundance: many
CDR3aa: CASSLVEVRNTEAFF
CDR3nt: TGTGCCAGCAGCTTGGTCGAAGTGCGGAACACTGAAGCTTTCTTT

j_gene: TRBJ1-1
v_gene: TRBV11-3
d_gene: TRBD1
abundance: many
CDR3aa: CASSSRTGEAFF
CDR3nt: TGTGCCAGCAGCTCCCGGACAGGGGAGGCTTTCTTT

j_gene: TRBJ2-1
v_gene: TRBV5-4
d_gene: -
abundance: many
CDR3aa: CASSLVSDYNEQFF
CDR3nt: TGTGCCAGCAGCTTGGTTTCGGATTACAATGAGCAGTTCTTC

j_gene: TRBJ2-7
v_gene: TRBV3-1
d_gene: TRBD1
abundance: many
CDR3aa: CASSRQGPGEQYF
CDR3nt: TGTGCCAGCAGCCGACAGGGCCCTGGCGAGCAGTACTTC

j_gene: TRBJ1-5
v_gene: TRBV5-1
d_gene: -
abundance: few
CDR3aa: CASSFLPQSDQPQHF
CDR3nt: TGCGCCAGCAGCTTTCTTCCCCAGTCTGATCAGCCCCAGCATTTT

j_gene: TRBJ2-7
v_gene: TRBV6-1
d_gene: -
abundance: many
CDR3aa: CASSPRGHSYEQYF
CDR3nt: TGTGCCAGCAGTCCCCGGGGCCATTCCTACGAGCAGTACTTC

j_gene: TRBJ1-2
v_gene: TRBV6-2/TRBV6-3
d_gene: -
abundance: many
CDR3aa: CASAISGFGGYGYTF
CDR3nt: TGTGCCAGCGCAATCTCCGGGTTTGGGGGCTATGGCTACACCTTC

j_gene: TRBJ2-7
v_gene: TRBV12-3/TRBV12-4
d_gene: TRBD2
abundance: few
CDR3aa: CASSLAGTLAGHEQYF
CDR3nt: TGTGCCAGCAGTTTAGCAGGGACGCTAGCGGGACACGAGCAGTACTTC

j_gene: TRBJ1-4
v_gene: TRBV6-6
d_gene: -
abundance: few
CDR3aa: CASSYSPGYEKLFF
CDR3nt: TGTGCCAGCAGTTACTCGCCAGGGTATGAAAAACTGTTTTTT

j_gene: TRBJ1-1
v_gene: TRBV25-1
d_gene: -
abundance: few
CDR3aa: CASSETAGTEAFF
CDR3nt: TGTGCCAGCAGTGAAACAGCCGGTACTGAAGCTTTCTTT

j_gene: TRBJ2-2
v_gene: TRBV29-1
d_gene: TRBD1
abundance: few
CDR3aa: CSVEGQGTNTGELFF
CDR3nt: TGCAGCGTGGAGGGACAGGGTACGAACACCGGGGAGCTGTTTTTT